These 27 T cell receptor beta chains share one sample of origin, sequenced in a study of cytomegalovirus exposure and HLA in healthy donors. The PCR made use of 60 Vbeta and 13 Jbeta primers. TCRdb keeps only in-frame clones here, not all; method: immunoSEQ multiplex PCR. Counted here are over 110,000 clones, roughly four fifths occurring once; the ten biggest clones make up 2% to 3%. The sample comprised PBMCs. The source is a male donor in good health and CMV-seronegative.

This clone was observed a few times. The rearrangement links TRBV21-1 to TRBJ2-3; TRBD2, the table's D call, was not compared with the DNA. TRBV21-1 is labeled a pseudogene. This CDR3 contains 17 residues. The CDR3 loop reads CASPFQGGGETTDTQYF. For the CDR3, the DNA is TGTGCCAGCCCCTTCCAGGGCGGGGGGGAGACCACAGATACGCAGTATTTT.

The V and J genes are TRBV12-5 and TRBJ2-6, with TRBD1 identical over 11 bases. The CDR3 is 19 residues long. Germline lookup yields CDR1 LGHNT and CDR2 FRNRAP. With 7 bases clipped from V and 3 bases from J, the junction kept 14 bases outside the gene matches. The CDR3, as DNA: TGTGCTAGTGCCTCGGGAGAAGGACAGGGGGCTTATGGGGCCAACGTCCTGACTTTC. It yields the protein CASASGEGQGAYGANVLTF.

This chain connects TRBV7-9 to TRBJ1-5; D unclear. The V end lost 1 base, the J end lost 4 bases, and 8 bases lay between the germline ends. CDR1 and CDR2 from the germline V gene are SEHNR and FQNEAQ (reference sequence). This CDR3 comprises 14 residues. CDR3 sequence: CASSLDAGNQPQHF. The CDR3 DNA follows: TGTGCCAGCAGCTTAGACGCAGGAAATCAGCCCCAGCATTTT.

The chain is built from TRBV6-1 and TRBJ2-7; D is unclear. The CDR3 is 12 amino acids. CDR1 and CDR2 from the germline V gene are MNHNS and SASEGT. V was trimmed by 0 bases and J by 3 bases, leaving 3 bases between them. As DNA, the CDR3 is TGTGCCAGCAGTGAAGCCGGCTACGAGCAGTACTTC. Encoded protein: CASSEAGYEQYF.

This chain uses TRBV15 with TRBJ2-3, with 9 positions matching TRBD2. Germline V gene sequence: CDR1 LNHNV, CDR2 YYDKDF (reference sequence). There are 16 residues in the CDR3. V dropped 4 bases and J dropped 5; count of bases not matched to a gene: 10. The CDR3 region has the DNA TGTGCCACCAGCATGGCGCGGGAGGGCCTCGGAGATACGCAGTATTTT. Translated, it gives CATSMAREGLGDTQYF.

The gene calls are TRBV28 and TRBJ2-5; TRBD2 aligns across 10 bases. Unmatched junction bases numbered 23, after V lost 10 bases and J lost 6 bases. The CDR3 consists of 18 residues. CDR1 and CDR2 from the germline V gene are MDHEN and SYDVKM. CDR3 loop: CATKTIRATSGLGKTQYF. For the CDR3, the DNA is TGTGCCACCAAGACGATTCGGGCGACTAGCGGGCTGGGAAAGACCCAGTACTTC.

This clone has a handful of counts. CDR3 sequence: CASSQAQAYEQYF. CDR3 nucleotides: TGCGCCAGCAGCCAGGCACAGGCCTACGAGCAGTACTTC. The rearrangement joins TRBV4-1 to TRBJ2-7; weak D call: TRBD1 (5 bases). There are 13 residues in the CDR3. The V end lost 3 bases, the J end lost 2 bases, and 8 bases lay between the germline ends. The germline gives CDR1 MGHRA, CDR2 YSYEKL.

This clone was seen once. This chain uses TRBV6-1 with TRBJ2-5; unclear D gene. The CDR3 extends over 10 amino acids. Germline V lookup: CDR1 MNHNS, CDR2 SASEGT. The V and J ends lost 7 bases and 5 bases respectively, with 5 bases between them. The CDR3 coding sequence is TGTGCCAGCAAGGAGGAGACCCAGTACTTC. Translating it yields CASKEETQYF.

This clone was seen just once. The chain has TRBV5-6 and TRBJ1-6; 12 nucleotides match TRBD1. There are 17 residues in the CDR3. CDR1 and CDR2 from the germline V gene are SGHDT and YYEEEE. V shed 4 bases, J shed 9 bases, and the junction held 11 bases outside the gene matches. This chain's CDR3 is CASSRDRGLNLASPLHF. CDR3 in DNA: TGTGCCAGCAGCCGGGACAGGGGGCTGAATTTGGCTTCACCCCTCCACTTT.

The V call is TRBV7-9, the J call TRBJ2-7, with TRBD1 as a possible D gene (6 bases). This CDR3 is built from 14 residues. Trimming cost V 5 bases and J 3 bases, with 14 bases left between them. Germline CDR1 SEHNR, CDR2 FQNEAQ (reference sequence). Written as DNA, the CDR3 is TGTGCCAGCAGCCTTCAGACAGGTCTCTACGAGCAGTACTTC. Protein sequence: CASSLQTGLYEQYF.

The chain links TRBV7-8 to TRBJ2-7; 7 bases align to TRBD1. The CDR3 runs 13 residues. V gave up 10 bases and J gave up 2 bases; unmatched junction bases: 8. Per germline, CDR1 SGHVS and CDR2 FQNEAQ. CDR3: CATSDRYTYEQYF. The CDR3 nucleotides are TGTGCCACCTCGGACAGGTATACCTACGAGCAGTACTTC.

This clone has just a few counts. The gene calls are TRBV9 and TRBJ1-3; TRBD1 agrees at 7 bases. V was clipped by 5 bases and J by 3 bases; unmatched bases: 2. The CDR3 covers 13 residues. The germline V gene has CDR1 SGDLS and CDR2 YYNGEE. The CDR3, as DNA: TGTGCCAGCAGTCGACAGGGTGGAAACACCATATATTTT. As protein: CASSRQGGNTIYF.

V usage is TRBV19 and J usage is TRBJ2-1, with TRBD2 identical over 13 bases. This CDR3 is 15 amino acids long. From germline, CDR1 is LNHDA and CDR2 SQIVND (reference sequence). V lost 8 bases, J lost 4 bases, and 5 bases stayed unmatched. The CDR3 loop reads CASGLAGAGYNEQFF. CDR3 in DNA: TGTGCCAGTGGACTAGCGGGAGCGGGGTACAATGAGCAGTTCTTC.

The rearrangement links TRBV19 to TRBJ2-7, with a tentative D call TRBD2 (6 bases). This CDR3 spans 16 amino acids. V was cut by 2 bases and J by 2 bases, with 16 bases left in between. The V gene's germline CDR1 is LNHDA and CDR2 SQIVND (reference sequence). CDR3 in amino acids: CASSIQEGLNAYEQYF. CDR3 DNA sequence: TGTGCCAGTAGTATACAGGAGGGGCTCAACGCCTACGAGCAGTACTTC.

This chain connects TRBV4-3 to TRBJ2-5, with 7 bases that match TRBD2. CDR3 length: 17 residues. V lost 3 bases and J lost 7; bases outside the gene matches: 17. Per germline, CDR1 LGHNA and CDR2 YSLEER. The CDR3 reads CASSQDVAGVGVGTQYF. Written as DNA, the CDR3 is TGCGCCAGCAGCCAGGATGTGGCGGGAGTTGGGGTTGGGACCCAGTACTTC.

CDR3 amino acids: CASSFGLAAHNEQFF. In DNA, the CDR3 is TGTGCCAGCAGCTTCGGACTAGCGGCCCACAATGAGCAGTTCTTC. The chain recombines TRBV7-9 with TRBJ2-1; 10 nucleotides align to TRBD2. Germline V gene data show CDR1 as SEHNR and CDR2 as FQNEAQ (reference sequence). V was clipped by 3 bases and J by 5 bases; unmatched bases: 4. The CDR3 loop spans 15 amino acids.

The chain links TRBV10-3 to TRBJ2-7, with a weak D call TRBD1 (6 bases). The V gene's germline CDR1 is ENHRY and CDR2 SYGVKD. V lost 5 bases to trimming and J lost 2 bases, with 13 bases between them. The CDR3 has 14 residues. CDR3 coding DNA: TGTGCCATCAGTTTACAGGGAACCCCCTACGAGCAGTACTTC. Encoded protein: CAISLQGTPYEQYF.

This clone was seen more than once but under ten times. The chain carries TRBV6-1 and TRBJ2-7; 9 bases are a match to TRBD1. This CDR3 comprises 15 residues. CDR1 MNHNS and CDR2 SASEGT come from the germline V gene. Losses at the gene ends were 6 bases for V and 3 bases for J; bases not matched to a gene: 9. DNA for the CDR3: TGTGCCAGCAGACCGGGACAGGGCCTCATCTACGAGCAGTACTTC. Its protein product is CASRPGQGLIYEQYF.

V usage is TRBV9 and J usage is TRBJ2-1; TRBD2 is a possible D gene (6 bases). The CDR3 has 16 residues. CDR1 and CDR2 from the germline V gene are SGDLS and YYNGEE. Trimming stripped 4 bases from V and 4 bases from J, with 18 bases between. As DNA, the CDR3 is TGTGCCAGCAGCCCCCGGGGGAATCCAATATACAATGAGCAGTTCTTC. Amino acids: CASSPRGNPIYNEQFF.

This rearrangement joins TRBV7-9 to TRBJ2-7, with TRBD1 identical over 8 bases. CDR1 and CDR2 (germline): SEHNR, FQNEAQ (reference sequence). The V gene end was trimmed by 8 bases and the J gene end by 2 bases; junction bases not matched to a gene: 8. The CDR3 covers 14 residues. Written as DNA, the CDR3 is TGTGCCAGCGGCCCAGGGGGCGCCCCCTACGAGCAGTACTTC. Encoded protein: CASGPGGAPYEQYF.

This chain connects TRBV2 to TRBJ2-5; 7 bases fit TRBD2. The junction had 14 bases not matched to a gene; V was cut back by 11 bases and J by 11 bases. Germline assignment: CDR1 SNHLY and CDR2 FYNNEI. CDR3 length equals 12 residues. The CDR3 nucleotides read TGTGCCGGAACTAGCGCCTTTGGAGAGCAGTACTTC. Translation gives CAGTSAFGEQYF.

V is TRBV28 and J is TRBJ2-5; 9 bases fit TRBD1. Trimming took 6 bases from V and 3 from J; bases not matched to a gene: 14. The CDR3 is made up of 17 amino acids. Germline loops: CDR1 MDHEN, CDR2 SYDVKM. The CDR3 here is CASSPPPGQGPKETQYF. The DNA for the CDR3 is TGTGCCAGCAGCCCCCCCCCGGGACAGGGTCCCAAAGAGACCCAGTACTTC.

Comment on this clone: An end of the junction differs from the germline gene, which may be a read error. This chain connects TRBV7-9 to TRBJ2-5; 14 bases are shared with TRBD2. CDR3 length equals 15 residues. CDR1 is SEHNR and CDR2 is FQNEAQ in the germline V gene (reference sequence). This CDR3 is CSSSAGTSGSETQYF. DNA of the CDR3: TGTTCCAGCAGCGCCGGGACTAGCGGGAGTGAGACCCAGTACTTC.

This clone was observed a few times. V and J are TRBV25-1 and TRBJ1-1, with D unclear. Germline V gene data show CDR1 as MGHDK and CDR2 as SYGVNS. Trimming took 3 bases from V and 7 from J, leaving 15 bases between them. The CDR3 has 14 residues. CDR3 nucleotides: TGTGCCAGCAGTGACGAGCTAACCTCGGTTGAAGCTTTCTTT. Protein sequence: CASSDELTSVEAFF.

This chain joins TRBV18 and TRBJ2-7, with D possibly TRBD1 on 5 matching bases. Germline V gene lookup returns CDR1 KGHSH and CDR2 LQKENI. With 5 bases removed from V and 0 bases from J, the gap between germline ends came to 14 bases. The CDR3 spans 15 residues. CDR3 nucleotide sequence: TGTGCCAGCTCATCTCGAGACAGCAGCTCCTACGAGCAGTACTTC. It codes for CASSSRDSSSYEQYF.

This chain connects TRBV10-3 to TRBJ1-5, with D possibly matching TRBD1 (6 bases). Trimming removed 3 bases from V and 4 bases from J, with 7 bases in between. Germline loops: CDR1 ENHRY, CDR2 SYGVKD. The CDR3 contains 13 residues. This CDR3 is CAISDQGNQPQHF. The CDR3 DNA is TGTGCCATCAGTGATCAGGGGAATCAGCCCCAGCATTTT.

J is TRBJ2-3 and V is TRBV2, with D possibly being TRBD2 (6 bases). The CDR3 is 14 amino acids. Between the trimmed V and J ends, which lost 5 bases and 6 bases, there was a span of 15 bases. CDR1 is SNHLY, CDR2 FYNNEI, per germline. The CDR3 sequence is CASSPGLSPDTQYF. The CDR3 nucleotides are TGTGCCAGCAGTCCCGGACTATCCCCCGATACGCAGTATTTT.